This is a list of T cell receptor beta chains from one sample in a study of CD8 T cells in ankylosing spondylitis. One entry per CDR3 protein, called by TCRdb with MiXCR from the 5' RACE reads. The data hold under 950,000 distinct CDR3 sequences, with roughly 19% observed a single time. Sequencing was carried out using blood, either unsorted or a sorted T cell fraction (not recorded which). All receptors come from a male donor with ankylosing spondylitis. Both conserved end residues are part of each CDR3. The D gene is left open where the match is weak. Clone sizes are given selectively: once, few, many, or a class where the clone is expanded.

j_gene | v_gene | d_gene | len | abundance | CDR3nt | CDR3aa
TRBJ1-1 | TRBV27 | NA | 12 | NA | TGTGCCGTCCCCACAGGGAACACTGAAGCTTTCTTT | CAVPTGNTEAFF
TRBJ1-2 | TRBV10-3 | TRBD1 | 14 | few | TGTGCCATCAGTGAGCCGGGACAGGGAGGTGGCTACACCTTC | CAISEPGQGGGYTF
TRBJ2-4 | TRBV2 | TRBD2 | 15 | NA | TGTGCCAGCAGTGAAGCGACCCTAGCGGGCCTTATTCAGTACTTC | CASSEATLAGLIQYF
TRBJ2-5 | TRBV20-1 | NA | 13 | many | TGCAGTGCTTTCAGACTAGGCCAAGAGACCCAGTACTTC | CSAFRLGQETQYF
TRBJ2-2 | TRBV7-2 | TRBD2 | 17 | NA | TGTGCCAGCAGCCTCAGAAGCGGCCCTAGCGGCACCGGGGAGCTGTTTTTT | CASSLRSGPSGTGELFF
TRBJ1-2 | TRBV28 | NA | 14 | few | TGTGCCAGCAGCCATGGGACTGCTGCGGGCGGCTACACCTTC | CASSHGTAAGGYTF
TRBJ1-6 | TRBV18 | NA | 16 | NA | TGTGCCAGCTCACCTTCAGGAGCTCCCTATAATTCACCCCTCCACTTT | CASSPSGAPYNSPLHF
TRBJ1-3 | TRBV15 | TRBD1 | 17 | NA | TGTGCCACCAGCATCCCCGACAGGGGACGGGATGGAAACACCATATATTTT | CATSIPDRGRDGNTIYF
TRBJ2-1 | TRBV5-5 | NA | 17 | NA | TGTGCCAGCAGCTTGGTTTTGGGAGGTAGCTCCTACAATGAGCAGTTCTTC | CASSLVLGGSSYNEQFF
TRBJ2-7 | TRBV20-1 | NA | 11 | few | TGCAGTGCTAGAGATTTCAGGGAGCAGTACTTC | CSARDFREQYF
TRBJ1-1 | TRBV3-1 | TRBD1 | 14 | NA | TGTGCCAGCAGCCGACAGGGGGGAGTCGCTGAAGCTTTCTTT | CASSRQGGVAEAFF
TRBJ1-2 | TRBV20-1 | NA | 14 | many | TGCAGTGCTAGCTATTGGCGGAATCCGGATGGCTACACCTTC | CSASYWRNPDGYTF
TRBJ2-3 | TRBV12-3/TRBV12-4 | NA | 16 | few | TGTGCCAGCAGTTTAGGTTCGGCGACAAACACAGATACGCAGTATTTT | CASSLGSATNTDTQYF
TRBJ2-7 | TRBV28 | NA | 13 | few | TGTGCCAGCAGTTTATTGTCGGGCTACGAGCAGTACTTC | CASSLLSGYEQYF
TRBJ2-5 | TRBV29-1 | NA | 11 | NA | TGCAGCGTTGCGGGACAAGAGACCCAGTACTTC | CSVAGQETQYF
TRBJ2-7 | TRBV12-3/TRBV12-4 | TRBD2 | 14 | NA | TGTGCCAGCATTGGGGGACTAGCGCCCTACGAGCAGTACTTC | CASIGGLAPYEQYF
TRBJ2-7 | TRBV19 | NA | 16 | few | TGTGCCAGTAGTATAGGGACAACTACAAACTCCTACGAGCAGTACTTC | CASSIGTTTNSYEQYF